This T cell receptor (beta chain) emerged from a study of human thymus T cells. The study's findings and limits: Among thymic and blood repertoires, usage of V and J genes appeared biased.

Generated by immunoSEQ multiplex PCR, the TCRdb table keeps only in-frame clones and is missing some. The sample carries tens of thousands of clones, over 90% recorded once. Of note for this clone: Its antigen is unknown.

The CDR3 loop spans 18 amino acids. The germline V gene encodes CDR1 LGHNA and CDR2 YSLEER. Trimming took 4 bases from V and 2 from J; bases not matched to a gene: 17. The TCR comes from a girl under two years old with a congenital heart defect but otherwise immunologically healthy. The chain links TRBV4-3 to TRBJ2-7; 7 bases are shared with TRBD2. Sequenced sample: blood. This CDR3 reads CASSLSGGGRTSAYEQYF. DNA of the CDR3: TGCGCCAGCAGCCTTTCGGGGGGAGGACGCACCTCGGCCTACGAGCAGTACTTC.